One sample yielded the 11 T cell receptor beta chains listed below, sequenced in a study of graft-versus-host responses after intestinal transplantation. To release intraepithelial and lamina propria lymphocytes, the graft tissue was processed. Produced via immunoSEQ multiplex PCR; TCRdb's table is partial and in-frame only. Seen here are 250 to 300 clones, around four fifths observed once, and the top ten hold approximately 20%. This sample comprised ileum tissue, obtained after intestinal transplantation. These TCRs come from a human patient who received an intestinal transplant, so some T cells may come from the graft donor.

The rearrangement joins TRBV5-4 to TRBJ1-2; no definite D call. Germline values: CDR1 SGHNT, CDR2 YYREEE (reference sequence). The V end lost 7 bases, the J end lost 4 bases, and 23 bases lay between the germline ends. The CDR3 loop spans 16 amino acids. The CDR3 reads CASHFRISRKTYGYTF. Here the CDR3 DNA reads TGTGCCAGCCACTTTCGTATCTCGCGAAAGACCTATGGCTACACCTTC.

V gene TRBV5-5 combines with J gene TRBJ1-1, with D possibly matching TRBD1 (6 bases). V lost 6 bases to trimming and J lost 5 bases, with 14 bases between them. The CDR3 sequence is 13 residues long. The V gene's germline CDR1 is SGHKS and CDR2 YYEKEE (reference sequence). The CDR3 spells CASTRTVGTEAFF. Written as DNA, the CDR3 is TGTGCCAGCACACGGACAGTGGGGACTGAAGCTTTCTTT.

This clone was detected only once. The V and J genes are TRBV30 and TRBJ1-2; D call uncertain. The V end lost 4 bases, the J end lost 4 bases, and 10 bases lay between the germline ends. This CDR3 region has 12 residues. Looked up from germline, CDR1 is GTSNPN and CDR2 is SVGIG (reference sequence). In DNA form, the CDR3 reads TGTGCCTGGAACACGGTTGTCTATGGCTACACCTTC. It translates to CAWNTVVYGYTF.

V usage is TRBV11-1 and J usage is TRBJ2-7; TRBD2 matches at 10 bases. The junction had 1 base not matched to a gene; V was cut back by 5 bases and J by 3 bases. This CDR3 is 13 amino acids long. Germline-derived CDR1 and CDR2 are SGHAT and FQDESV (reference sequence). CDR3 sequence: CASSRTSGYEQYF. In DNA form, the CDR3 reads TGTGCCAGCAGCCGGACTAGCGGCTACGAGCAGTACTTC. The variable domain in full, with the rest retrieved from reference TRBV11-1 and TRBJ2-7, is EAEVAQSPRYKITEKSQAVAFWCDPISGHATLYWYRQILGQGPELLVQFQDESVVDDSQLPKDRFSAERLKGVDSTLKIQPAELGDSAMYLCASSRTSGYEQYFGPGTRLTVT.

V gene TRBV2 combines with J gene TRBJ2-1; no clear D gene. Trimming cost V 3 bases and J 2 bases, with 11 bases left between them. The CDR3 is made up of 15 amino acids. Per the germline V gene, CDR1 is SNHLY and CDR2 is FYNNEI. DNA for the CDR3: TGTGCCAGCAGTGAGGGCAGACACACCTACAATGAGCAGTTCTTC. As protein: CASSEGRHTYNEQFF.

This clone was found once. This rearrangement joins TRBV5-6 to TRBJ1-5, with unresolved D. CDR1 is SGHDT and CDR2 is YYEEEE in the germline V gene. V lost 0 bases to trimming and J lost 4 bases, with 5 bases between them. This CDR3 has 13 amino acids. The CDR3 nucleotides read TGTGCCAGCAGCTTGGCCTATAATCAGCCCCAGCATTTT. Residues: CASSLAYNQPQHF. Together with reference TRBV5-6 and TRBJ1-5, the CDR3 gives the full variable domain: DAGVTQSPTHLIKTRGQQVTLRCSPKSGHDTVSWYQQALGQGPQFIFQYYEEEERQRGNFPDRFSGHQFPNYSSELNVNALLLGDSALYLCASSLAYNQPQHFGDGTRLSIL.

The chain uses TRBV14 and TRBJ2-3; the match to TRBD2 covers 12 bases. CDR1 is SGHDN, CDR2 FVKESK, per germline. The CDR3 spans 14 residues. The ends lost 4 bases at V and 6 bases at J; junction bases unmatched: 2. CDR3 nucleotides: TGTGCCAGCAGCCTGACTAGCGGGAGCGATACGCAGTATTTT. Translating it yields CASSLTSGSDTQYF.

This clone was picked up one time. The chain employs TRBV7-9 and TRBJ2-2, with 12 positions matching TRBD2. The CDR3 loop spans 16 amino acids. J lost 3 bases, V lost 4 bases, and 3 bases had no gene match. Germline lookup yields CDR1 SEHNR and CDR2 FQNEAQ (reference sequence). This CDR3 reads CASSSRLAGDTGELFF. For the CDR3, the DNA is TGTGCCAGCAGCTCAAGACTAGCGGGGGACACCGGGGAGCTGTTTTTT.

The chain joins TRBV6-5 to TRBJ1-2; possible D gene TRBD1, 5 bases. Germline CDR1 MNHEY, CDR2 SVGAGI. CDR3 size: 16 residues. Trimming cost V 2 bases and J 5 bases, with 18 bases left between them. CDR3 sequence: CASSYTSRGAVYGYTF. The CDR3 coding sequence is TGTGCCAGCAGTTACACTTCTCGCGGGGCCGTTTATGGCTACACCTTC.

The rearrangement uses TRBV7-8 and TRBJ1-2; D perhaps matches TRBD1 (5 bases). The germline V gene encodes CDR1 SGHVS and CDR2 FQNEAQ. V shed 5 bases and J shed 6 bases, with 16 bases lying between them. The CDR3 length is 14 residues. CDR3 residues: CASSITQGIDGYTF. DNA for the CDR3: TGTGCCAGCAGCATAACCCAGGGAATTGATGGCTACACCTTC.

The CDR3 DNA reads TGTGCCAGCAGTTACACTTCTCGCGGGGCCGTTTATGGCTACACCTTC. It translates to CASSYTSRGAVYGYTF. The chain carries TRBV6-9 and TRBJ1-2, with D tentatively TRBD1 (5 bases). The CDR3 is 16 amino acids. Germline CDR1 MNHGY, CDR2 SVAAGI. V dropped 3 bases and J dropped 5 bases, with 19 bases sitting between them.